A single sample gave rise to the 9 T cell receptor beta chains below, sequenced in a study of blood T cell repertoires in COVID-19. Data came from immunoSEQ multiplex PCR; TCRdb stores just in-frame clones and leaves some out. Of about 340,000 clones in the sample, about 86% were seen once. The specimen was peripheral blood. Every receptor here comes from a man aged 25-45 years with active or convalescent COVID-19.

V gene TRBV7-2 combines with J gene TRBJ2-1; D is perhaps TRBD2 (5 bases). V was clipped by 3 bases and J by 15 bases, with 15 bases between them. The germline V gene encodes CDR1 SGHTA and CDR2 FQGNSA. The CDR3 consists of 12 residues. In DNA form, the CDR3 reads TGTGCCAGCAGCTTCAGAGCGGAGGTCGGGTTCTTC. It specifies CASSFRAEVGFF. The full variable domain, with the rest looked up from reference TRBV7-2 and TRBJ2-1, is GAGVSQSPSNKVTEKGKDVELRCDPISGHTALYWYRQSLGQGLEFLIYFQGNSAPDKSGLPSDRFSAERTGGSVSTLTIQRTQQEDSAVYLCASSFRAEVGFFGPGTRLTVL.

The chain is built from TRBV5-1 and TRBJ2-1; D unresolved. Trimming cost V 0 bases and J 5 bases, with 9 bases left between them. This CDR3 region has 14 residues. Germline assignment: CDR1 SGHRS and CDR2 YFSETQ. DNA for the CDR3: TGCGCCAGCAGCTTGGGTAGTGCCCACAATGAGCAGTTCTTC. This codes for CASSLGSAHNEQFF.

The CDR3 DNA reads TGTGCCAGCAGCCCCGACAGGGACGGGCTCCGACACTATGGCTACACCTTC. Its protein product is CASSPDRDGLRHYGYTF. The chain carries TRBV9 and TRBJ1-2; 7 positions match TRBD1. CDR1 and CDR2 (germline): SGDLS, YYNGEE. The CDR3 extends over 17 amino acids. V dropped 4 bases and J dropped 3; count of bases not matched to a gene: 15.

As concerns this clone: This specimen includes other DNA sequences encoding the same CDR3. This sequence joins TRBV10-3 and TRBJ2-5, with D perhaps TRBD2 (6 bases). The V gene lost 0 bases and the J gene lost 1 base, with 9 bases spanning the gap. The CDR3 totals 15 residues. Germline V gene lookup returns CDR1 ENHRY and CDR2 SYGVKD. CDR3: CAISESGGAQETQYF. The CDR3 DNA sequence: TGTGCCATCAGTGAGTCAGGCGGGGCCCAAGAGACCCAGTACTTC.

In DNA form, the CDR3 reads TGTGCCACCAGCTCCGGGACAGGGAGGCTGGGTTCTGGGGCCAACGTCCTGACTTTC. It translates to CATSSGTGRLGSGANVLTF. The chain has TRBV24-1 and TRBJ2-6, with 9 bases lining up with TRBD1. Trimming took 7 bases from V and 1 from J; bases not matched to a gene: 13. Germline values: CDR1 KGHDR, CDR2 SFDVKD. This CDR3 comprises 19 residues.

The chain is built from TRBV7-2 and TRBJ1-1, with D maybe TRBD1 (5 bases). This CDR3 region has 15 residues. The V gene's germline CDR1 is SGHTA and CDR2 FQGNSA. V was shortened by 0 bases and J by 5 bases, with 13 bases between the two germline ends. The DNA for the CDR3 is TGTGCCAGCAGCTTAGCCCAGGGTGTGGGGACTGAAGCTTTCTTT. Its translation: CASSLAQGVGTEAFF.

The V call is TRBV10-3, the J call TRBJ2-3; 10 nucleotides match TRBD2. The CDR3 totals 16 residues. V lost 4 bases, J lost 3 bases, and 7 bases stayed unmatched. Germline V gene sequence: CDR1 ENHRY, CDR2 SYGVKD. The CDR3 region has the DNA TGTGCCATCAGTGGGGGAGCGGGAGGGTGGACAGATACGCAGTATTTT. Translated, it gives CAISGGAGGWTDTQYF.

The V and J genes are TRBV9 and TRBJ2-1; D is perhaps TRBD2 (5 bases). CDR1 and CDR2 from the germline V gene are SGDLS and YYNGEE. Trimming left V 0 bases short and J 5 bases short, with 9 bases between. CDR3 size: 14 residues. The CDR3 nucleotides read TGTGCCAGCAGCGTAGGAGGGCAAAACAATGAGCAGTTCTTC. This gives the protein CASSVGGQNNEQFF.

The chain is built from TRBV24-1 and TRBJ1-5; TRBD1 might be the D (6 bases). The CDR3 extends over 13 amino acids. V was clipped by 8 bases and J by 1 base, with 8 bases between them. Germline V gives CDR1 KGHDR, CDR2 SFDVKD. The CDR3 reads CATTQGSNQPQHF. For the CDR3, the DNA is TGTGCCACCACGCAGGGGAGCAATCAGCCCCAGCATTTT.